Detailed here is one T cell receptor (beta chain). This sample was taken from a study of blood T cell repertoires in COVID-19. Overall study context: From the United States, Italy and Spain came samples of acute and convalescent COVID-19. T cells, B-cell-depleted T cells, or PBMCs supplied cDNA or gDNA.

Seattle-derived patients entered the study during active infection and were followed longitudinally. In the authors' workflow: Amplifying reference gene primers gave estimates of nucleated cell counts. TCRdb keeps only in-frame clones here, not all; method: immunoSEQ multiplex PCR. That table furnishes V, J and clone size, whereas the DNA furnished D and trimming. The sample shows roughly 70,000 clones, approximately 90% of them seen only once. With V trimmed by 5 bases and J by 16 bases, 8 bases remained unmatched. The CDR3 covers 12 residues. The sample consisted of peripheral blood. This TCR derives from a man aged 45-65 years with COVID-19, enrolled during active disease. The chain recombines TRBV12-3 or TRBV12-4 with TRBJ2-1; TRBD1 agrees at 10 bases. The CDR3 sequence is CASSHTGTGVFF. The CDR3 DNA reads TGTGCCAGCAGTCATACCGGGACAGGGGTATTCTTC.